The source of this T cell receptor (beta chain) is a study of graft-versus-host responses after intestinal transplantation. Study summary: As for transplant type, recipients had multivisceral, liver-intestinal, or isolated intestinal grafts. Study-level results: GvH clones detected in recipient marrow included some appearing first in ileum or blood.

The CDR3 is 12 residues long. CDR1 is SGHVS and CDR2 is FQNEAQ in the germline V gene. The V and J ends lost 5 bases and 13 bases respectively, with 15 bases between them. Details on this clone: As yet, its antigen is unknown.

Clones were sequenced by immunoSEQ multiplex PCR, and TCRdb holds only the in-frame ones, with some missing. The data contain tens of thousands of clones, around 93% of them singletons. The sequence was collected from a human patient who received an intestinal transplant, so some T cells may come from the graft donor. The sample was PBMCs, taken around 27 months after a first intestinal transplant, on the day of a second. The chain carries TRBV7-8 and TRBJ2-1; a weak D match, TRBD1 (6 bases). CDR3 residues: CASSLGGERQFF. The CDR3, as DNA: TGTGCCAGCAGCCTAGGGGGTGAACGACAGTTCTTC.